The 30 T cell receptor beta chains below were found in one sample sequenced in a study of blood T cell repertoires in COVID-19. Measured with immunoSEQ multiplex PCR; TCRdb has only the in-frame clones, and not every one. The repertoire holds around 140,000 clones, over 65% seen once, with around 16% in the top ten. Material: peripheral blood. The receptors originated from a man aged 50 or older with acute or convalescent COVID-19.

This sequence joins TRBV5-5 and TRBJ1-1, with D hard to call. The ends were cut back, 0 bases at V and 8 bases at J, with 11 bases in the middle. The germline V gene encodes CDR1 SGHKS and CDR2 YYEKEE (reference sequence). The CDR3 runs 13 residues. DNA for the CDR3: TGTGCCAGCAGCTTGGTTGCGTCAGGCGAAGCTTTCTTT. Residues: CASSLVASGEAFF.

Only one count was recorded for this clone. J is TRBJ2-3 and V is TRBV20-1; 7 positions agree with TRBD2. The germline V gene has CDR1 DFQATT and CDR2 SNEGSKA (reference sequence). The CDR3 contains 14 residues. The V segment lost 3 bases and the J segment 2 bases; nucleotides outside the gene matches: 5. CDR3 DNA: TGCAGTGCTAGTCGACGGGGGGACACAGATACGCAGTATTTT. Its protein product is CSASRRGDTDTQYF.

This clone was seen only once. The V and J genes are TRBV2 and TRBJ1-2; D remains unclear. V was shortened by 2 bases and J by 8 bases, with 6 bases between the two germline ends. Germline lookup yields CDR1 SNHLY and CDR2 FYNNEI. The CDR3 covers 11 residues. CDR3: CASSERRGYTF. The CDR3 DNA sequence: TGTGCCAGCAGTGAACGCAGGGGCTACACCTTC.

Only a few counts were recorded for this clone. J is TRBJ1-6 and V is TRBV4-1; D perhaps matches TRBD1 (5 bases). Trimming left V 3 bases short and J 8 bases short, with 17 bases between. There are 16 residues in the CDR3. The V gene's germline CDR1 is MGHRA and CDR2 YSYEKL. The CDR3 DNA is TGCGCCAGCAGCCAGAACCAACCGGGGGGATATTCACCCCTCCACTTT. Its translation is CASSQNQPGGYSPLHF.

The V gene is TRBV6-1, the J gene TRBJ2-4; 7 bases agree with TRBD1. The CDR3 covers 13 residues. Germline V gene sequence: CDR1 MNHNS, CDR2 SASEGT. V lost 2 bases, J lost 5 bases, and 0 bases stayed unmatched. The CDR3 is CASSETGENIQYF. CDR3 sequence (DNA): TGTGCCAGCAGTGAAACAGGGGAAAACATTCAGTACTTC.

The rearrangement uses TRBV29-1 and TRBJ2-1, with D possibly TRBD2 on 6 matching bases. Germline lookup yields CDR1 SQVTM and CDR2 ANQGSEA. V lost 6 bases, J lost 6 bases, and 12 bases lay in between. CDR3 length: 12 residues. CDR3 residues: CSVVQGLNEQFF. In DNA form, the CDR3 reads TGCAGCGTGGTGCAGGGACTCAATGAGCAGTTCTTC.

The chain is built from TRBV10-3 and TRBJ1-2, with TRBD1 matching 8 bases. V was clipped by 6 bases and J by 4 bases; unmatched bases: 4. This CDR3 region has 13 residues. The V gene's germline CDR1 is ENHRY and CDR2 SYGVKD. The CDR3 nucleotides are TGTGCCATCAGGGACAGGGCGAGCTATGGCTACACCTTC. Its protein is CAIRDRASYGYTF.

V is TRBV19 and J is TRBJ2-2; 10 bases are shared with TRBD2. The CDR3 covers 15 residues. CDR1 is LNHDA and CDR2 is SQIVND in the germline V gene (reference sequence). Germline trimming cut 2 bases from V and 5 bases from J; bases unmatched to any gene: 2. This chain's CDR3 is CASSILAGDTGELFF. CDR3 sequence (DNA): TGTGCCAGTAGTATACTAGCGGGGGATACCGGGGAGCTGTTTTTT.

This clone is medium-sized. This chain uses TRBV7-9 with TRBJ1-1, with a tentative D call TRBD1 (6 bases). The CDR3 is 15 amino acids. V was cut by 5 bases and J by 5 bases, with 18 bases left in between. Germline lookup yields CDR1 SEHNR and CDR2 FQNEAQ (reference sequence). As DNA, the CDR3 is TGTGCCAGCAGCCCCTCGGGGGGGCGGGGGACTGAAGCTTTCTTT. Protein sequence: CASSPSGGRGTEAFF.

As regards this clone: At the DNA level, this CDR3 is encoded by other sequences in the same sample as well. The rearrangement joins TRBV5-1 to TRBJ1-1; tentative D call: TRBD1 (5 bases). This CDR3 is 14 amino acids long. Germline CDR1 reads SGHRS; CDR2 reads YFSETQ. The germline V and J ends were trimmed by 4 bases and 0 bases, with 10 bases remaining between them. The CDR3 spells CASSTTGLNTEAFF. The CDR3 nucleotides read TGCGCCAGCAGCACAACAGGTCTGAACACTGAAGCTTTCTTT. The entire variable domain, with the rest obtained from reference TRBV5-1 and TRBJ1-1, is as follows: KAGVTQTPRYLIKTRGQQVTLSCSPISGHRSVSWYQQTPGQGLQFLFEYFSETQRNKGNFPGRFSGRQFSNSRSEMNVSTLELGDSALYLCASSTTGLNTEAFFGQGTRLTVV.

The CDR3 loop is CAGGDEQYV. CDR3 in DNA: TGTGCCGGAGGGGACGAGCAGTACGTC. This chain uses TRBV21-1 with TRBJ2-7; the table's D gene call, TRBD2, was not cross checked with the DNA. TRBV21-1 is labeled a pseudogene. This CDR3 is built from 9 residues.

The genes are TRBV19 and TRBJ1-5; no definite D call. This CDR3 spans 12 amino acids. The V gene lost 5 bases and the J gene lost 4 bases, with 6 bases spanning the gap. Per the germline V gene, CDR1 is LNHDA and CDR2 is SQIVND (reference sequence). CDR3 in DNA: TGTGCCAGTAGTCCCAATAATCAGCCCCAGCATTTT. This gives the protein CASSPNNQPQHF.

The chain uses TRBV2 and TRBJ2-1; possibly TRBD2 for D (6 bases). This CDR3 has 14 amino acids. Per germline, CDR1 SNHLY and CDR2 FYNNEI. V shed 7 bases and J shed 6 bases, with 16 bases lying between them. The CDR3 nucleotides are TGTGCCAGCAAGTTCGGGGGAGCGGTCAATGAGCAGTTCTTC. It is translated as CASKFGGAVNEQFF.

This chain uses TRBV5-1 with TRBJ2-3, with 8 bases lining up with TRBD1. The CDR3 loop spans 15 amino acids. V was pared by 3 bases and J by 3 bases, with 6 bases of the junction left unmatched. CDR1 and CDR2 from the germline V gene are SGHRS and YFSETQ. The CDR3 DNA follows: TGCGCCAGCAGCTCCCAGGGGGCTCTAACAGATACGCAGTATTTT. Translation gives CASSSQGALTDTQYF. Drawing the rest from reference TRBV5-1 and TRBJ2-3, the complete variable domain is KAGVTQTPRYLIKTRGQQVTLSCSPISGHRSVSWYQQTPGQGLQFLFEYFSETQRNKGNFPGRFSGRQFSNSRSEMNVSTLELGDSALYLCASSSQGALTDTQYFGPGTRLTVL.

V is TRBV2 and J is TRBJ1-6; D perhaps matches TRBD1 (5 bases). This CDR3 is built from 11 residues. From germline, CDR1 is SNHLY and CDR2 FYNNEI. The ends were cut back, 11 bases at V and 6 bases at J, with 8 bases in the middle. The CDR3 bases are TGTGCCGGGGGGGTTAATTCACCCCTCCACTTT. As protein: CAGGVNSPLHF. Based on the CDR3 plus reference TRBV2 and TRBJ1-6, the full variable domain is EPEVTQTPSHQVTQMGQEVILRCVPISNHLYFYWYRQILGQKVEFLVSFYNNEISEKSEIFDDQFSVERPDGSNFTLKIRSTKLEDSAMYFCAGGVNSPLHFGNGTRLTVT.

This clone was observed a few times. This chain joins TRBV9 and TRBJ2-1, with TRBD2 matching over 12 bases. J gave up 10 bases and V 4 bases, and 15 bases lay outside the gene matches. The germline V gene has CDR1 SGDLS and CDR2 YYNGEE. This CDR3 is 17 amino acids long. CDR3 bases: TGTGCCAGCAGCATCTCGGCTAGCGGGGGGGCCGGAGAGGAGCAGTTCTTC. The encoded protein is CASSISASGGAGEEQFF.

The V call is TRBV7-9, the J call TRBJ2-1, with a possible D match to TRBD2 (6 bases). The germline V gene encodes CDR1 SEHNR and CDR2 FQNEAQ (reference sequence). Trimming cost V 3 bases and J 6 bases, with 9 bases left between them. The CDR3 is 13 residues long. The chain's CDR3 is CASSLGLRNEQFF. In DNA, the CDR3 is TGTGCCAGCAGCTTGGGACTCCGCAATGAGCAGTTCTTC.

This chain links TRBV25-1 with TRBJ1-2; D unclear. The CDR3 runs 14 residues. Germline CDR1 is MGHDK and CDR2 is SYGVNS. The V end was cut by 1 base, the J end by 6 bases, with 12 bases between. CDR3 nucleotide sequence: TGTGCCAGCAGTGAATGGTCTCTCGGGGATGGCTACACCTTC. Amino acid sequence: CASSEWSLGDGYTF.

This CDR3 reads CASSSIGGDQPQHF. The CDR3 region has the DNA TGCGCCAGCAGCTCGATAGGCGGGGATCAGCCCCAGCATTTT. V usage is TRBV5-1 and J usage is TRBJ1-5; no reliable D call. This CDR3 is 14 amino acids long. CDR1 is SGHRS, CDR2 YFSETQ, per germline. Trimming took off 3 bases at V and 5 bases at J, with 12 bases between the two ends.

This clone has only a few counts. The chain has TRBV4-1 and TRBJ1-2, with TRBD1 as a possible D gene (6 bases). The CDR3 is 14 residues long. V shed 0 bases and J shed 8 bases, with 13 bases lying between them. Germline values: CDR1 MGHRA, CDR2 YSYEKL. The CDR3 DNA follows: TGCGCCAGCAGCCAAGAAGACGGACAGTTGGGCTACACCTTC. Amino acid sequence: CASSQEDGQLGYTF.

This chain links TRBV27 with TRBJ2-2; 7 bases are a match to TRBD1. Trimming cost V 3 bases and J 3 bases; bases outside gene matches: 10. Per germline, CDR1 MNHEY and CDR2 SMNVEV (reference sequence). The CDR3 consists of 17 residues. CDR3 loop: CASSLSRGRFDTGELFF. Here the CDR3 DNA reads TGTGCCAGCAGTTTGTCGAGGGGGCGGTTTGACACCGGGGAGCTGTTTTTT.

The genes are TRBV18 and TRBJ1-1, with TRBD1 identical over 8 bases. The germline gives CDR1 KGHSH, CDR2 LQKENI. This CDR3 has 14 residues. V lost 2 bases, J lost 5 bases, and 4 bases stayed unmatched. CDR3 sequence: CASSPGQGKTEAFF. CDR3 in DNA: TGTGCCAGCTCACCAGGACAGGGTAAAACTGAAGCTTTCTTT.

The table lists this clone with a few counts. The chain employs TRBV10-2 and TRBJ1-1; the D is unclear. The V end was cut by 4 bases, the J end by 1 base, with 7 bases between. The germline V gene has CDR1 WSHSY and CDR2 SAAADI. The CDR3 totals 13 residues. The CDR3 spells CASSVAGNTEAFF. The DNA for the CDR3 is TGCGCCAGCAGTGTTGCGGGGAACACTGAAGCTTTCTTT.

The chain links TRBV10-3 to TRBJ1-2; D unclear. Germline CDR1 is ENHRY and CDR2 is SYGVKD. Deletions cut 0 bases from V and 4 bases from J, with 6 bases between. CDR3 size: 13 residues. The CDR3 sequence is CAISESNGYGYTF. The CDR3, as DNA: TGTGCCATCAGTGAGTCGAACGGCTATGGCTACACCTTC.

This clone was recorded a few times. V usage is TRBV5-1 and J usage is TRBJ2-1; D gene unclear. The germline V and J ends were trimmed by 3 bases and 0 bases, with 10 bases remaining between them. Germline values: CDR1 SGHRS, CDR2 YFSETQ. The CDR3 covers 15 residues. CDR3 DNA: TGCGCCAGCAGCTCGAGGATCAGCTCCTACAATGAGCAGTTCTTC. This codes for CASSSRISSYNEQFF.

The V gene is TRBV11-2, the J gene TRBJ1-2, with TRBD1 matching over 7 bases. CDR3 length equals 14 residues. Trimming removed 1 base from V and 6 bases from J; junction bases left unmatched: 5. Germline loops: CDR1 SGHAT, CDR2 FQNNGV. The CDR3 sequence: CASSLAGTVDGYTF. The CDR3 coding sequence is TGTGCCAGCAGCTTAGCGGGGACAGTTGATGGCTACACCTTC.

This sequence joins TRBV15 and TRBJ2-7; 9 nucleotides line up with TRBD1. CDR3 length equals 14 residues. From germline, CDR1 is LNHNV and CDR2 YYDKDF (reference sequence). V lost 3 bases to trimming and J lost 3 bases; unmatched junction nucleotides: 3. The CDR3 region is CATSSPGQGYEQYF. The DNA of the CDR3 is TGTGCCACCAGCAGTCCGGGACAGGGCTACGAGCAGTACTTC. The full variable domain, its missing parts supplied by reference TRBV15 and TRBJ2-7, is DAMVIQNPRYQVTQFGKPVTLSCSQTLNHNVMYWYQQKSSQAPKLLFHYYDKDFNNEADTPDNFQSRRPNTSFCFLDIRSPGLGDTAMYLCATSSPGQGYEQYFGPGTRLTVT.

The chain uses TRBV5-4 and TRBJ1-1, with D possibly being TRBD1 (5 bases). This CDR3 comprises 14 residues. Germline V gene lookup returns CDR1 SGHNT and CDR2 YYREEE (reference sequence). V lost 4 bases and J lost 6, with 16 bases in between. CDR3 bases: TGTGCCAGCAGCCCCCGGGGGGGGAGCCCTGAAGCTTTCTTT. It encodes CASSPRGGSPEAFF. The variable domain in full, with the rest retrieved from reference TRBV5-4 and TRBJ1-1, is ETGVTQSPTHLIKTRGQQVTLRCSSQSGHNTVSWYQQALGQGPQFIFQYYREEENGRGNFPPRFSGLQFPNYSSELNVNALELDDSALYLCASSPRGGSPEAFFGQGTRLTVV.

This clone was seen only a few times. CDR3 sequence: CASSQGVGRIHYGYTF. In DNA, the CDR3 is TGTGCCAGCAGCCAGGGGGTAGGGAGAATCCACTATGGCTACACCTTC. The V gene is TRBV7-2, the J gene TRBJ1-2; 7 bases line up with TRBD1. The germline V gene encodes CDR1 SGHTA and CDR2 FQGNSA. V was pared by 5 bases and J by 3 bases, with 12 bases of the junction left unmatched. The CDR3 runs 16 residues.

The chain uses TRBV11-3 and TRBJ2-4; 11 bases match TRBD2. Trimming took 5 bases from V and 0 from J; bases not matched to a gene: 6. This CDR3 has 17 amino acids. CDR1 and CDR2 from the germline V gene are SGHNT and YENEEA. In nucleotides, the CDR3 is TGTGCCAGCAGCCCGGGGACTAGCGGAGTAGCCAAAAACATTCAGTACTTC. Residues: CASSPGTSGVAKNIQYF.